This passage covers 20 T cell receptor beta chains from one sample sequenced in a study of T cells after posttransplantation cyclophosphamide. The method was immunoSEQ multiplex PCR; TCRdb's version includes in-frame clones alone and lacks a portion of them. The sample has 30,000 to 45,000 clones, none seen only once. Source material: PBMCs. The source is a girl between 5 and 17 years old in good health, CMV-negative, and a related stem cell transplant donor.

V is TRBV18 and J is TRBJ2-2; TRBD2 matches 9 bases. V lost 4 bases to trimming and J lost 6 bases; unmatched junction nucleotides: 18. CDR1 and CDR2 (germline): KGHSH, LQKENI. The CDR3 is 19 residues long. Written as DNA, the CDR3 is TGTGCCAGCTCACGTGAAGTCGGCGGGGGGGGCGCCGCGTCCGGGGAGCTGTTTTTT. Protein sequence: CASSREVGGGGAASGELFF.

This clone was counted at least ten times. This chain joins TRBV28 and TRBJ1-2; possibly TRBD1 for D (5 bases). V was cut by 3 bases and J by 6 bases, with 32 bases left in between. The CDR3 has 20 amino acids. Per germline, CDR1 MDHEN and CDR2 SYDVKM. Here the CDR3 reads CASSLRNWGAPKGFKDGYTF. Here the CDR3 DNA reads TGTGCCAGCAGTTTGCGCAATTGGGGTGCACCGAAGGGGTTCAAGGATGGCTACACCTTC.

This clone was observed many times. The CDR3 here is CASSWNPSDGDEKLFF. DNA of the CDR3: TGCGCCAGCAGCTGGAACCCGAGCGACGGTGATGAAAAACTGTTTTTT. V and J are TRBV5-1 and TRBJ1-4; D not certain. The CDR3 consists of 16 residues. CDR1 and CDR2 from the germline V gene are SGHRS and YFSETQ. The germline V and J ends were trimmed by 3 bases and 6 bases, with 18 bases remaining between them.

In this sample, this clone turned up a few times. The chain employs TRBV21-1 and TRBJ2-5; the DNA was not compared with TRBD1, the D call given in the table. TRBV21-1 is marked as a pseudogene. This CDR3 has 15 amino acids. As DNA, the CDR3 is TGTGCCAGCAGCAAAGGAGGCAGCAGGGCAGAGACCCAGTACTTC. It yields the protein CASSKGGSRAETQYF.

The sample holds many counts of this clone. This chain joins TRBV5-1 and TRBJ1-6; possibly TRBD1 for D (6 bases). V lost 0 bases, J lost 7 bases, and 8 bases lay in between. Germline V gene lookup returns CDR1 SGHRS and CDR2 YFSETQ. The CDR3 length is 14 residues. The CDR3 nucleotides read TGCGCCAGCAGCTTGGAACAGGGCAATTCACCCCTCCACTTT. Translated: CASSLEQGNSPLHF.

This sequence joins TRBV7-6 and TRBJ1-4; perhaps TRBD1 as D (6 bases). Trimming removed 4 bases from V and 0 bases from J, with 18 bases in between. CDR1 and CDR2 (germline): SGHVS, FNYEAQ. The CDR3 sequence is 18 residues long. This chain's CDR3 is CASSSIRTGHATNEKLFF. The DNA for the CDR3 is TGTGCCAGCAGCTCTATTCGTACAGGGCATGCAACTAATGAAAAACTGTTTTTT.

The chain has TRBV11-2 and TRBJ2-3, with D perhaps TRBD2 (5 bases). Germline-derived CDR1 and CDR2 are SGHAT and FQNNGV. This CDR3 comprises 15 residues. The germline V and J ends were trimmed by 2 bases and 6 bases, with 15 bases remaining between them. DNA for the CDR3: TGTGCCAGCAGCTTATGGCGGGCCGTCGCGGATACGCAGTATTTT. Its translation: CASSLWRAVADTQYF.

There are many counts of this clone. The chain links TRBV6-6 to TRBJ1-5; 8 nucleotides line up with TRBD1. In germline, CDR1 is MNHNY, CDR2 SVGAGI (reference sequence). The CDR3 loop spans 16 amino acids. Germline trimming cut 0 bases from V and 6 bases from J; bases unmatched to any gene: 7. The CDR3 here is CASSYSDRGTGQPQHF. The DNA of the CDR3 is TGTGCCAGCAGTTACTCCGACAGGGGCACGGGTCAGCCCCAGCATTTT.

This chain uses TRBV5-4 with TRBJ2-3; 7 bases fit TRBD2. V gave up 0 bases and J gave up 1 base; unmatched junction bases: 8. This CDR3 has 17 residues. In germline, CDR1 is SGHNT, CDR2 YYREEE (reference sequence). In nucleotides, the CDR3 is TGTGCCAGCAGCTTGGCCCCCGCTAGCGGACGCACAGATACGCAGTATTTT. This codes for CASSLAPASGRTDTQYF.

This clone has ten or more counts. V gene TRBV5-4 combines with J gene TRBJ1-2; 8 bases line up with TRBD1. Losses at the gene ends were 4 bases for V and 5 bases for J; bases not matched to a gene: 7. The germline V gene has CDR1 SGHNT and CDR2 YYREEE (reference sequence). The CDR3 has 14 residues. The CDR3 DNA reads TGTGCCAGCAGCCCTGAAGGACAGGGTTATGGCTACACCTTC. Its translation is CASSPEGQGYGYTF.

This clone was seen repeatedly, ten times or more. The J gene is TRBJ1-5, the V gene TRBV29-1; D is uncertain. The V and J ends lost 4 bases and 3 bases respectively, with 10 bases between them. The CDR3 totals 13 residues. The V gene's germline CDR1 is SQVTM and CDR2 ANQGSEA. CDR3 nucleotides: TGCAGCGTTGGAGACGGACTCAATCAGCCCCAGCATTTT. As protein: CSVGDGLNQPQHF.

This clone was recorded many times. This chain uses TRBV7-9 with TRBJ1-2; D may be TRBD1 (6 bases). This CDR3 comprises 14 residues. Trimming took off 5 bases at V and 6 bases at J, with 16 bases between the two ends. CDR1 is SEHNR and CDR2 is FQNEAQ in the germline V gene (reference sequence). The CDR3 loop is CASSLSGTSNGYTF. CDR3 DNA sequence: TGTGCCAGCAGCCTCTCGGGGACATCTAATGGCTACACCTTC.

CDR3 sequence reads: CASSYSWRTVFYGYTF. CDR3 sequence (DNA): TGTGCCAGCAGTTACTCATGGAGGACCGTTTTCTATGGCTACACCTTC. This chain uses TRBV6-5 with TRBJ1-2; no reliable D call. V was trimmed by 0 bases and J by 4 bases, leaving 15 bases between them. The CDR3 loop spans 16 amino acids. Looked up from germline, CDR1 is MNHEY and CDR2 is SVGAGI.

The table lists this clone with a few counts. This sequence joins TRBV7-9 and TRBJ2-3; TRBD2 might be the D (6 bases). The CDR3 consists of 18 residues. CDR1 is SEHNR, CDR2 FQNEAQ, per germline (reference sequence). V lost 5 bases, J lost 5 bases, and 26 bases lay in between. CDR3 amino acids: CASSEGKVAVSREDTQYF. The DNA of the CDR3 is TGTGCCAGCAGCGAGGGGAAGGTAGCGGTCAGTCGGGAAGATACGCAGTATTTT.

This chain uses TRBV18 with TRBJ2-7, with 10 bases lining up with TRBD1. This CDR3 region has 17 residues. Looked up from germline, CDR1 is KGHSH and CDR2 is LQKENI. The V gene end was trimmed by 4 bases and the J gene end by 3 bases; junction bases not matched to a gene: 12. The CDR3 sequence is CASSRAPRDRGFYEQYF. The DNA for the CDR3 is TGTGCCAGCTCACGTGCCCCCCGGGACAGGGGATTCTACGAGCAGTACTTC.

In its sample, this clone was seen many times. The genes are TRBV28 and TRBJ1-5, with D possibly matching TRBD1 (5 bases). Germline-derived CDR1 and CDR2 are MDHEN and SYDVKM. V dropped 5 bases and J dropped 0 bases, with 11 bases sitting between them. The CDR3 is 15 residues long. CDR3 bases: TGTGCCAGCAGTCGCGACAGACCTAGCAATCAGCCCCAGCATTTT. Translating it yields CASSRDRPSNQPQHF.

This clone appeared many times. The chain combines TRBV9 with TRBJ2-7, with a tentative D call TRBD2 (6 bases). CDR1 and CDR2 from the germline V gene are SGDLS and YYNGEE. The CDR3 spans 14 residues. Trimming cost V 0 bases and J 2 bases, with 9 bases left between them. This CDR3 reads CASSVGGVPYEQYF. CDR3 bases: TGTGCCAGCAGCGTAGGGGGGGTCCCCTACGAGCAGTACTTC.

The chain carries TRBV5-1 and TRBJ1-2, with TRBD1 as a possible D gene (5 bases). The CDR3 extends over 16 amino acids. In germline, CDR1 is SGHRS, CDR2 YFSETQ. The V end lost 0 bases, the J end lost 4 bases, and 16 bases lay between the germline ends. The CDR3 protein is CASSLGNARVSYGYTF. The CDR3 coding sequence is TGCGCCAGCAGCTTGGGAAATGCCAGGGTTAGCTATGGCTACACCTTC. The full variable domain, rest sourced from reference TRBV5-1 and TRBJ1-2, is KAGVTQTPRYLIKTRGQQVTLSCSPISGHRSVSWYQQTPGQGLQFLFEYFSETQRNKGNFPGRFSGRQFSNSRSEMNVSTLELGDSALYLCASSLGNARVSYGYTFGSGTRLTVV.

CDR3 sequence reads: CASSESEDPPDNEQFF. In DNA form, the CDR3 reads TGCGCCAGCAGTGAGTCGGAGGACCCCCCAGACAATGAGCAGTTCTTC. This chain joins TRBV10-2 and TRBJ2-1; the D gene is possibly TRBD2 (5 bases). V lost 0 bases and J 5 bases, leaving 14 bases between the germline ends. The CDR3 extends over 16 amino acids. From germline, CDR1 is WSHSY and CDR2 SAAADI.

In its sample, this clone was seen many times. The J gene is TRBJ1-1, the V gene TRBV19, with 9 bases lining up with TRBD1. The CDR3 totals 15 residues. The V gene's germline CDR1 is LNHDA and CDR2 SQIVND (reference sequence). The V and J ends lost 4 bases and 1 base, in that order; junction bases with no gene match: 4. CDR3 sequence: CASSTGTGRNTEAFF. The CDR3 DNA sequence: TGTGCCAGTAGTACTGGGACAGGGAGGAACACTGAAGCTTTCTTT.